What follows are 23 T cell receptor beta chains derived from one specimen sequenced in a study of T cell repertoires in cytomegalovirus infection. No cognate antigen is known for these TCRs. Via MiXCR, TCRdb re-called the reads, giving one row per CDR3 protein. This sample yields 75,000 to 100,000 distinct CDR3 sequences, of which roughly half are seen a single time; 85% to 95% belongs to the top ten. The sample was CD8+ T cells from cultured PBMCs, taken from culture after CMV antigen stimulation. All receptors come from a human donor in good health (CMV status not recorded). Some clones in this sample may be carry-over from other donors' samples.

The V call is TRBV12-3 or TRBV12-4, the J call TRBJ2-5; no definite D call. The CDR3 spans 12 residues. Trimming took off 3 bases at V and 5 bases at J, with 7 bases between the two ends. The CDR3 sequence: CASSLDDETQYF. DNA for the CDR3: TGTGCCAGCAGTTTGGATGACGAGACCCAGTACTTC.

The chain links TRBV27 to TRBJ1-2; D uncertain. The germline V gene has CDR1 MNHEY and CDR2 SMNVEV (reference sequence). This CDR3 comprises 14 residues. V was pared by 2 bases and J by 4 bases, with 11 bases between. CDR3 loop: CASSLGPTAYGYTF. CDR3 coding DNA: TGTGCCAGCAGTTTAGGGCCGACTGCCTATGGCTACACCTTC.

In its sample, this clonotype was seen a few times. CDR3 in amino acids: CATSPQGLGNQPQHF. Written as DNA, the CDR3 is TGTGCCACCTCCCCCCAGGGGTTAGGCAATCAGCCCCAGCATTTT. V is TRBV27 and J is TRBJ1-5; tentative D call: TRBD1 (6 bases). V lost 10 bases and J 2 bases, leaving 18 bases between the germline ends. Germline V gene sequence: CDR1 MNHEY, CDR2 SMNVEV (reference sequence). The CDR3 totals 15 residues.

The chain links TRBV24-1 to TRBJ1-2, with 7 positions matching TRBD1. V dropped 4 bases and J dropped 6; count of bases not matched to a gene: 7. The CDR3 contains 14 residues. Germline CDR1 KGHDR, CDR2 SFDVKD. The CDR3 reads CATSEAGTVDGYTF. The CDR3 DNA sequence: TGTGCCACCAGTGAAGCCGGGACAGTCGATGGCTACACCTTC.

CDR3 sequence: CASSNKGTSGEETQYF. Here the CDR3 DNA reads TGTGCCAGCAGCAACAAAGGGACTAGCGGGGAAGAGACCCAGTACTTC. This sequence joins TRBV7-8 and TRBJ2-5, with 13 nucleotides matching TRBD2. CDR3 length equals 16 residues. V shed 5 bases and J 3 bases; nucleotides not matched to a gene: 6. Germline V lookup: CDR1 SGHVS, CDR2 FQNEAQ.

This clonotype has only a few counts. This chain links TRBV7-6 with TRBJ2-1; 8 bases align to TRBD1. The CDR3 covers 16 residues. Germline CDR1 is SGHVS and CDR2 is FNYEAQ. J was trimmed by 8 bases and V by 1 base; bases with no gene match: 10. The CDR3 sequence: CASSLGAGGQVYEQFF. The CDR3 bases are TGTGCCAGCAGCTTAGGAGCAGGGGGACAGGTCTATGAGCAGTTCTTC. The full variable domain, with the rest looked up from reference TRBV7-6 and TRBJ2-1, is GAGVSQSPRYKVTKRGQDVALRCDPISGHVSLYWYRQALGQGPEFLTYFNYEAQQDKSGLPNDRFSAERPEGSISTLTIQRTEQRDSAMYRCASSLGAGGQVYEQFFGPGTRLTVL.

This clonotype was picked up many times. The CDR3, as DNA: TGTGCCAGCAGTTTAGTACGTTCAGATACGCAGTATTTT. This sequence encodes CASSLVRSDTQYF. This rearrangement joins TRBV27 to TRBJ2-3, with D unresolved. V dropped 2 bases and J dropped 4 bases, with 7 bases sitting between them. The germline V gene has CDR1 MNHEY and CDR2 SMNVEV (reference sequence). The CDR3 covers 13 residues.

In nucleotides, the CDR3 is TGTGCCAGCAGTTACTCTCCCGGGATTGAAGCTTTCTTT. It specifies CASSYSPGIEAFF. The chain has TRBV6-2 or TRBV6-3 and TRBJ1-1, with D unclear. The CDR3 length is 13 residues. CDR1 and CDR2 (germline): MNHEY, SVGEGT. The V end lost 0 bases, the J end lost 7 bases, and 9 bases lay between the germline ends.

This chain links TRBV28 with TRBJ2-7; the match to TRBD1 covers 10 bases. CDR1 is MDHEN and CDR2 is SYDVKM in the germline V gene. The CDR3 covers 16 residues. The trim removed 2 bases at V and 4 bases at J, leaving 8 bases unmatched. CDR3 region: CASSLPPGQGWYEQYF. The CDR3 region has the DNA TGTGCCAGCAGTTTACCCCCGGGACAGGGGTGGTACGAGCAGTACTTC. Combining the CDR3 with reference TRBV28 and TRBJ2-7 gives the whole variable domain DVKVTQSSRYLVKRTGEKVFLECVQDMDHENMFWYRQDPGLGLRLIYFSYDVKMKEKGDIPEGYSVSREKKERFSLILESASTNQTSMYLCASSLPPGQGWYEQYFGPGTRLTVT.

The chain carries TRBV5-8 and TRBJ2-5, with 8 bases fitting TRBD2. This CDR3 contains 15 residues. From germline, CDR1 is SGHTS and CDR2 YDEGEE. The trim removed 4 bases at V and 2 bases at J, leaving 7 bases unmatched. The CDR3 DNA sequence: TGTGCCAGCAGCCAAGGCGGGGGGTCTCAAGAGACCCAGTACTTC. This encodes CASSQGGGSQETQYF. The complete variable domain, with remaining parts taken from reference TRBV5-8 and TRBJ2-5, reads EAGVTQSPTHLIKTRGQQATLRCSPISGHTSVYWYQQALGLGLQFLLWYDEGEERNRGNFPPRFSGRQFPNYSSELNVNALELEDSALYLCASSQGGGSQETQYFGPGTRLLVL.

The rearrangement links TRBV7-3 to TRBJ2-3, with TRBD2 as a possible D gene (5 bases). Germline V gives CDR1 SGHTA, CDR2 FQGTGA. The length of the CDR3 is 13 residues. With 5 bases removed from V and 5 bases from J, the gap between germline ends came to 11 bases. CDR3 region: CASSPGVGDTQYF. The CDR3 bases are TGTGCCAGCAGCCCCGGGGTCGGAGATACGCAGTATTTT.

The rearrangement links TRBV11-2 to TRBJ1-4, with 8 bases aligning to TRBD1. The junction had 4 bases not matched to a gene; V was cut back by 2 bases and J by 2 bases. The CDR3 has 16 residues. CDR1 SGHAT and CDR2 FQNNGV come from the germline V gene. DNA of the CDR3: TGTGCCAGCAGCTTACTCCGACAGGGGACTAATGAAAAACTGTTTTTT. Amino acids: CASSLLRQGTNEKLFF.

The gene calls are TRBV12-3 or TRBV12-4 and TRBJ2-2; the D is unclear. The CDR3 is made up of 18 amino acids. The V end lost 6 bases, the J end lost 3 bases, and 23 bases lay between the germline ends. This CDR3 is CASRRRSRTETYTGELFF. Written as DNA, the CDR3 is TGTGCCAGCAGGCGCCGCTCCCGGACGGAGACGTACACCGGGGAGCTGTTTTTT.

The rearrangement uses TRBV12-3 or TRBV12-4 and TRBJ1-6; tentatively, D is TRBD1 (6 bases). V dropped 4 bases and J dropped 6 bases, with 13 bases sitting between them. The CDR3 extends over 15 amino acids. CDR3 residues: CASSWDNSGNSPLHF. Written as DNA, the CDR3 is TGTGCCAGCAGTTGGGACAACTCGGGTAATTCACCCCTCCACTTT.

The gene calls are TRBV5-4 and TRBJ2-1; maybe TRBD1 (6 bases). Per the germline V gene, CDR1 is SGHNT and CDR2 is YYREEE (reference sequence). The germline V and J ends were trimmed by 4 bases and 4 bases, with 12 bases remaining between them. The CDR3 runs 14 residues. DNA of the CDR3: TGTGCCAGCAGCCGGGGACAAATGTACAATGAGCAGTTCTTC. Its protein product is CASSRGQMYNEQFF.

In this sample, this clonotype turned up once. The chain carries TRBV7-2 and TRBJ2-7; either TRBD1 or TRBD2 may fit D (5 bases each). This CDR3 has 12 residues. Trimming stripped 5 bases from V and 7 bases from J, with 12 bases between. Germline CDR1 and CDR2: SGHTA and FQGNSA. The CDR3 DNA sequence: TGTACCAGCAGCCACGGGACGAGGGAGCAGTACTTC. Encoded protein: CTSSHGTREQYF.

This clonotype showed up many times. This chain links TRBV7-2 with TRBJ1-1, with a tentative D call TRBD1 (6 bases). The CDR3 sequence is 18 residues long. Between the trimmed V and J ends, which lost 1 base and 3 bases, there was a span of 21 bases. Per the germline V gene, CDR1 is SGHTA and CDR2 is FQGNSA. The chain's CDR3 is CASSLGHRVRASYTEAFF. CDR3 nucleotides: TGTGCCAGCAGCTTAGGCCACAGGGTTCGGGCGAGTTACACTGAAGCTTTCTTT.

This clonotype was seen a few times. The chain employs TRBV4-1 and TRBJ1-1, with 8 bases aligning to TRBD1. Germline loops: CDR1 MGHRA, CDR2 YSYEKL. J lost 5 bases, V lost 0 bases, and 5 bases had no gene match. This CDR3 region has 15 residues. The CDR3 bases are TGCGCCAGCAGCCAAGACGACAGGGGAGGAACTGAAGCTTTCTTT. The encoded protein is CASSQDDRGGTEAFF.

This clonotype has a handful of counts. The rearrangement joins TRBV20-1 to TRBJ2-2; 11 nucleotides agree with TRBD2. Unmatched junction bases numbered 11, after V lost 3 bases and J lost 8 bases. CDR1 is DFQATT, CDR2 SNEGSKA, per germline (reference sequence). The CDR3 has 16 amino acids. This CDR3 reads CSARVFSGRGAGELFF. The CDR3 region has the DNA TGCAGTGCTAGGGTTTTTAGCGGGAGGGGAGCTGGGGAGCTGTTTTTT.

There are a few counts of this clonotype. V is TRBV27 and J is TRBJ2-1; D call uncertain. CDR1 and CDR2 from the germline V gene are MNHEY and SMNVEV (reference sequence). V was trimmed by 6 bases and J by 3 bases, leaving 9 bases between them. This CDR3 comprises 13 residues. Written as DNA, the CDR3 is TGTGCCAGCAGCCTAATGGGCTACAATGAGCAGTTCTTC. This codes for CASSLMGYNEQFF.

This chain uses TRBV19 with TRBJ2-2; D is ambiguous. The ends were cut back, 9 bases at V and 0 bases at J, with 11 bases in the middle. Looked up from germline, CDR1 is LNHDA and CDR2 is SQIVND (reference sequence). The length of the CDR3 is 14 residues. The chain's CDR3 is CASRFTSNTGELFF. CDR3 coding DNA: TGTGCCAGCCGGTTTACTTCGAACACCGGGGAGCTGTTTTTT.

The chain couples TRBV20-1 to TRBJ2-7; the match to TRBD2 covers 11 bases. The length of the CDR3 is 14 residues. Losses at the gene ends were 5 bases for V and 0 bases for J; bases not matched to a gene: 3. The germline V gene has CDR1 DFQATT and CDR2 SNEGSKA (reference sequence). CDR3 amino acids: CSAPGTSGSYEQYF. The CDR3 DNA sequence: TGCAGTGCTCCCGGGACTAGCGGCTCCTACGAGCAGTACTTC.

This sequence joins TRBV20-1 and TRBJ2-2, with a weak D call TRBD1 (6 bases). V lost 1 base and J 4 bases, leaving 13 bases between the germline ends. CDR3 length: 15 amino acids. Germline lookup yields CDR1 DFQATT and CDR2 SNEGSKA (reference sequence). CDR3 DNA: TGCAGTGCTAGAGTCAGGGGTTCGACCACCGGGGAGCTGTTTTTT. Translation gives CSARVRGSTTGELFF.